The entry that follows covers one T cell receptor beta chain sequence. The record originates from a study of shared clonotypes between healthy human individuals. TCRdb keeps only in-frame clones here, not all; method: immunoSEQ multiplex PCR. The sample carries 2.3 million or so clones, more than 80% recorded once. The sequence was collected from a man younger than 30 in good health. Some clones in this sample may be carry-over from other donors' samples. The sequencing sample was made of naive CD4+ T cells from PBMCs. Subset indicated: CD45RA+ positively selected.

The CDR3 bases are TGTGCCAGCAATCACAGGGGTGCGGATACGCAGTATTTT. It specifies CASNHRGADTQYF. This chain joins TRBV27 and TRBJ2-3; 7 nucleotides align to TRBD1. CDR1 and CDR2 from the germline V gene are MNHEY and SMNVEV (reference sequence). After removal of 7 bases from V and 6 bases from J, the junction contained 7 bases not matched to a gene. This CDR3 region has 13 residues.